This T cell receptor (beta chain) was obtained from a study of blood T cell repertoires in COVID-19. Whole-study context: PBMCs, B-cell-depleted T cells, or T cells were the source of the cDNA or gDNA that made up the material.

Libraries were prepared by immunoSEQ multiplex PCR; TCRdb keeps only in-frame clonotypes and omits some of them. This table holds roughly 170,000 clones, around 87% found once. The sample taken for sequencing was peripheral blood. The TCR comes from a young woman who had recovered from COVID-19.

The CDR3 DNA follows: TGTGCCAGCAGTACAGACAGGGCTCAGCCCCAGCATTTT. Its protein product is CASSTDRAQPQHF. The rearrangement joins TRBV12-3 or TRBV12-4 to TRBJ1-5; 7 bases line up with TRBD1. The CDR3 runs to 13 residues. The junction had 4 bases not matched to a gene; V was cut back by 5 bases and J by 6 bases.